One and the same sample provided the 3 T cell receptor beta chains below, sequenced in a study of blood T cell repertoires in COVID-19. Some clones are missing from TCRdb's copy, which holds only in-frame ones; the method was immunoSEQ multiplex PCR. The repertoire holds under 250,000 clones, with around 80% as singletons. What was sequenced was peripheral blood. The origin of the receptors is a human donor in a cohort sampled during active COVID-19.

This clone came up once. This chain joins TRBV4-1 and TRBJ1-2; D is undetermined. With 1 base removed from V and 2 bases from J, the gap between germline ends came to 11 bases. The CDR3 has 15 amino acids. From germline, CDR1 is MGHRA and CDR2 YSYEKL. The CDR3 nucleotides are TGCGCCAGCAGCCAAGCGAGTCCGTCGAACTATGGCTACACCTTC. Amino acid sequence: CASSQASPSNYGYTF.

With regard to this clone: Germline and junction disagree at one end, which may indicate a read error. The genes are TRBV7-7 and TRBJ2-1; 10 bases fit TRBD1. Germline CDR1 and CDR2: SSHAT and FNYEAQ (reference sequence). CDR3 length: 15 residues. The CDR3 DNA reads as TGTGCTAGCAGCCCGGGACAGGGGAACTACAATGAGCAGTTCTTC. This translates into CASSPGQGNYNEQFF.

The gene calls are TRBV6-4 and TRBJ2-2; tentative D call: TRBD1 (6 bases). The CDR3 has 13 amino acids. V was shortened by 6 bases and J by 6 bases, with 11 bases between the two germline ends. Germline V gene lookup returns CDR1 MRHNA and CDR2 SNTAGT. For the CDR3, the DNA is TGTGCCAGCAGCGCCGGGACACCCGGGGAGCTGTTTTTT. The encoded protein is CASSAGTPGELFF.